This T cell receptor (beta chain) was observed in a study of T cell clonotyping in hematopoietic cell transplantation. CDR3 length: 16 amino acids. Germline V gene sequence: CDR1 SGDLS, CDR2 YYNGEE. Between the trimmed V and J ends, which lost 0 bases and 5 bases, there was a span of 16 bases. General study results and limits: After transplant, recipient diversity fell while pathologically expanded clonotypes grew through day 180.

This clone was observed a few times. What it binds is not known. Sequenced by immunoSEQ multiplex PCR; TCRdb stores in-frame clones only, minus some. The table lists about 27,000 clones, roughly three quarters of them singletons, with about 6% in the top ten. The time point: recipient sample about 28 days before transplant, after cytoreduction. This clonotype was obtained from a man in his fifties with myelodysplastic syndrome. Some clones in this sample may be carry-over from other donors' samples. The chain combines TRBV9 with TRBJ2-3, with D perhaps being TRBD1 or TRBD2 (5 bases each). The material was peripheral blood mononuclear cells, obtained before stem cell transplant. CDR3 loop: CASSVVGWGILDTQYF. The CDR3 bases are TGTGCCAGCAGCGTAGTAGGATGGGGGATCCTAGATACGCAGTATTTT.